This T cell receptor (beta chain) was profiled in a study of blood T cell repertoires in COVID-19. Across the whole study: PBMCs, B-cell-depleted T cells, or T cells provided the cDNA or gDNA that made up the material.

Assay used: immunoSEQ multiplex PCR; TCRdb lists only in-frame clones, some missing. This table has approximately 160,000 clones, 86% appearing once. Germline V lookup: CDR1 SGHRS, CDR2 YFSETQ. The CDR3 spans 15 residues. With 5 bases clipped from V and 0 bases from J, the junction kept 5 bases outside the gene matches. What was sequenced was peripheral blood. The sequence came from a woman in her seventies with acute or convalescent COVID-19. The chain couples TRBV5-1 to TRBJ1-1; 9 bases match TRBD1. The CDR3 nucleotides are TGCGCCAGCAGGAAGGGGACAGGGTTGAACACTGAAGCTTTCTTT. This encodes CASRKGTGLNTEAFF.